This T cell receptor beta chain was captured by sequencing in a study of molecular identifiers for immune sequencing clone quantification. TCRdb called the PCR reads again in MiXCR, with one record for every CDR3 protein. The profile shows approximately 500,000 distinct CDR3 sequences, around 23% of them singletons. Germline V lookup: CDR1 MNHEY, CDR2 SVGAGI. CDR3 length equals 12 residues. As regards this clonotype: The junction differs from germline at one of its ends, possibly a read error.

The receptor comes from a human donor in good health. Some libraries in this study had Jurkat cell RNA spiked in. The sample was naive CD8+ T cells from blood, with Jurkat cell RNA spiked in. The subset: FACS-sorted CD8+CD4-CCR7+CD45RA+ naive T cells. J is TRBJ2-2 and V is TRBV6-5, with D possibly TRBD2 on 6 matching bases. The CDR3 sequence is CASSGSSGGLFF. In nucleotides, the CDR3 is TGTGCCAGCAGTGGGTCCTCCGGGGGGCTGTTTTTT.